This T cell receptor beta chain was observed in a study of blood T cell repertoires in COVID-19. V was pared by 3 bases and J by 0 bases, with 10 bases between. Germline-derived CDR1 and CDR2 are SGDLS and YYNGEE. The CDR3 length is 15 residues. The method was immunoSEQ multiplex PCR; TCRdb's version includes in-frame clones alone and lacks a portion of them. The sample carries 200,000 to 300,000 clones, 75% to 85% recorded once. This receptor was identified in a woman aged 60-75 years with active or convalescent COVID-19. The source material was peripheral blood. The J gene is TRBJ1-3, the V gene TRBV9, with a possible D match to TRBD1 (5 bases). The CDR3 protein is CASSGGTASGNTIYF. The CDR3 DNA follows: TGTGCCAGCAGCGGAGGGACTGCCTCTGGAAACACCATATATTTT. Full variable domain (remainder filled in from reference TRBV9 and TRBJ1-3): DSGVTQTPKHLITATGQRVTLRCSPRSGDLSVYWYQQSLDQGLQFLIQYYNGEERAKGNILERFSAQQFPDLHSELNLSSLELGDSALYFCASSGGTASGNTIYFGEGSWLTVV.